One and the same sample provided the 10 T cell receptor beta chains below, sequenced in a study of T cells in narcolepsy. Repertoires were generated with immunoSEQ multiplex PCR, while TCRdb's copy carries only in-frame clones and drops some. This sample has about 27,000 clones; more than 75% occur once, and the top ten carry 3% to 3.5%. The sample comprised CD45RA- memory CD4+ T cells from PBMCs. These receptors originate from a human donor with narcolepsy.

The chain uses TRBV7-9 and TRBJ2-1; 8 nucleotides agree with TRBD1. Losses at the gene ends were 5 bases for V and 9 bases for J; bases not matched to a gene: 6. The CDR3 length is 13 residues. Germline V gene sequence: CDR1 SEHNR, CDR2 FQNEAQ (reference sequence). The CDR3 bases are TGTGCCAGCAGCAGACAGGGGTGGGGTGAGCAGTTCTTC. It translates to CASSRQGWGEQFF.

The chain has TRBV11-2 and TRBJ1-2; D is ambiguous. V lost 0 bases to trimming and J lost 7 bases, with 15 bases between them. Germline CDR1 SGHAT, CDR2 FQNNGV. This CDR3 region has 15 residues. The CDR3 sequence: CASSLDRSPIGGYTF. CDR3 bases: TGTGCCAGCAGCTTAGATCGGTCCCCGATAGGTGGCTACACCTTC.

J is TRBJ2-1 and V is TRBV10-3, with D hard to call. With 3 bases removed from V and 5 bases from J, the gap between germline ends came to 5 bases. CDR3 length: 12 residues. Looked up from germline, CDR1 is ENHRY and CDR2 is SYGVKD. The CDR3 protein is CAISDNNNEQFF. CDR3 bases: TGTGCCATCAGTGATAATAACAATGAGCAGTTCTTC.

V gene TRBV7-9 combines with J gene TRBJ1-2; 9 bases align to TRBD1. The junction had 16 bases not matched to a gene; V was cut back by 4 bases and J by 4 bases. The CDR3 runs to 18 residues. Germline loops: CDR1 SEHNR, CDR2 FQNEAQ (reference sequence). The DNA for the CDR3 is TGTGCCAGCAGCTCCCAAGGGGGGACAGGGTTGGCGAGCTATGGCTACACCTTC. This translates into CASSSQGGTGLASYGYTF.

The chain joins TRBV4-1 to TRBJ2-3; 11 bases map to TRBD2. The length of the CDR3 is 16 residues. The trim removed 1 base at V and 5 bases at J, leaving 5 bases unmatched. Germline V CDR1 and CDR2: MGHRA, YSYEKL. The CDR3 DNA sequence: TGCGCCAGCAGCCAAGTATCTAGCGGGGGGTTAGATACGCAGTATTTT. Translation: CASSQVSSGGLDTQYF.

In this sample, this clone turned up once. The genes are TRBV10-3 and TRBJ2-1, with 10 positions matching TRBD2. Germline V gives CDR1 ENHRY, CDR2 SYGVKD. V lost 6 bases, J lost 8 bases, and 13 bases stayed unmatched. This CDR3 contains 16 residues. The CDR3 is CAISLPGLAVYHEQFF. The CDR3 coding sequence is TGTGCCATCAGCCTTCCCGGACTAGCGGTGTATCATGAGCAGTTCTTC.

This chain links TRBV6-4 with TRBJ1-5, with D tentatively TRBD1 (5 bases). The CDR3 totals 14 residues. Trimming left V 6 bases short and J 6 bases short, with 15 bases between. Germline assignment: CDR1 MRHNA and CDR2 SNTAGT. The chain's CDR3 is CASRGREKGQPQHF. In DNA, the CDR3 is TGTGCCAGCAGGGGCAGGGAAAAGGGTCAGCCCCAGCATTTT.

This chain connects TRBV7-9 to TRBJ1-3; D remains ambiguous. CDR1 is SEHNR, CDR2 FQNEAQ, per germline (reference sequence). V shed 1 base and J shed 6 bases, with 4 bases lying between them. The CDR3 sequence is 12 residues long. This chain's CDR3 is CASSLEENTIYF. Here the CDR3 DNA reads TGTGCCAGCAGCTTAGAAGAAAACACCATATATTTT.

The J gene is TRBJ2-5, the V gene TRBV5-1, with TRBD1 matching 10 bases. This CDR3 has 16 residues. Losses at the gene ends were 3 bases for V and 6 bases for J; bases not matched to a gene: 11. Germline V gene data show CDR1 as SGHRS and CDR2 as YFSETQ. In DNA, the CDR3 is TGCGCCAGCAGCTCAAGACCGGGACAGGGGACACAGACCCAGTACTTC. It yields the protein CASSSRPGQGTQTQYF.

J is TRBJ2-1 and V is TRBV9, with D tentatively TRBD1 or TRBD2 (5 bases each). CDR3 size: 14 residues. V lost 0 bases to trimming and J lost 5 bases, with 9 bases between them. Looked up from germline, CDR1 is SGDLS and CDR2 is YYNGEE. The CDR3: CASSVGGRDNEQFF. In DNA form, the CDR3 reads TGTGCCAGCAGCGTAGGGGGACGGGACAATGAGCAGTTCTTC.